The 7 T cell receptor beta chains listed next were all sequenced from one sample in a study of blood T cell repertoires in COVID-19. The method was immunoSEQ multiplex PCR; TCRdb's version includes in-frame clones alone and lacks a portion of them. The sample includes tens of thousands of clones, 86% of them seen just once. The sample taken for sequencing was PBMCs or T cells enriched from blood (not recorded which). The receptors originated from a woman aged 50 to 60 who had recovered from COVID-19.

This sequence joins TRBV28 and TRBJ1-1, with a weak D call TRBD1 (5 bases). This CDR3 contains 14 residues. The V end was cut by 8 bases, the J end by 2 bases, with 15 bases between. Germline V CDR1 and CDR2: MDHEN, SYDVKM. The CDR3 loop reads CASRPTVSNTEAFF. In DNA form, the CDR3 reads TGTGCCAGCCGACCGACAGTCTCTAACACTGAAGCTTTCTTT. Full variable domain (missing parts from reference TRBV28 and TRBJ1-1): DVKVTQSSRYLVKRTGEKVFLECVQDMDHENMFWYRQDPGLGLRLIYFSYDVKMKEKGDIPEGYSVSREKKERFSLILESASTNQTSMYLCASRPTVSNTEAFFGQGTRLTVV.

The J gene is TRBJ1-2, the V gene TRBV30; D unresolved. The CDR3 has 11 amino acids. V was clipped by 1 base and J by 6 bases, with 6 bases between them. CDR1 and CDR2 from the germline V gene are GTSNPN and SVGIG (reference sequence). The CDR3 bases are TGTGCCTGGAGTGGGGGAGATGGCTACACCTTC. It encodes CAWSGGDGYTF.

Remarks on this clone: Mismatch with germline at one junction end may stem from a read error. The V call is TRBV6-4, the J call TRBJ1-1; tentative D call: TRBD1 (5 bases). The CDR3 spans 17 residues. Germline values: CDR1 MRHNA, CDR2 SNTAGT. The CDR3 sequence: CASSPLPAGGEDTEAFF. Written as DNA, the CDR3 is TGTGCCAGCAGTCCCCTCCCTGCTGGGGGGGAAGACACCGAAGCTTTCTTT.

V gene TRBV14 combines with J gene TRBJ2-2, with a tentative D call TRBD2 (5 bases). The V end lost 6 bases, the J end lost 0 bases, and 14 bases lay between the germline ends. CDR3 length equals 16 residues. Germline V gene data show CDR1 as SGHDN and CDR2 as FVKESK. The CDR3: CASSPYRLPNTGELFF. Here the CDR3 DNA reads TGTGCCAGCAGTCCGTACAGACTACCGAACACCGGGGAGCTGTTTTTT.

V and J are TRBV7-2 and TRBJ2-7; the match to TRBD2 covers 9 bases. Unmatched junction bases numbered 6, after V lost 1 base and J lost 5 bases. The CDR3 totals 15 residues. Germline V lookup: CDR1 SGHTA, CDR2 FQGNSA. Here the CDR3 reads CASSLGGGALHEQYF. CDR3 coding DNA: TGTGCCAGCAGCTTAGGCGGGGGGGCTCTCCACGAGCAGTACTTC.

V is TRBV29-1 and J is TRBJ2-4, with 9 bases lining up with TRBD1. The V segment lost 7 bases and the J segment 4 bases; nucleotides outside the gene matches: 2. The CDR3 runs 12 residues. Germline assignment: CDR1 SQVTM and CDR2 ANQGSEA. CDR3 DNA: TGCAGCGCAGGGACAGGGAAAAACATTCAGTACTTC. Its protein product is CSAGTGKNIQYF.

The V gene is TRBV14, the J gene TRBJ2-7, with 10 bases that match TRBD2. The CDR3 loop spans 15 amino acids. Germline V gene data show CDR1 as SGHDN and CDR2 as FVKESK. V was clipped by 1 base and J by 7 bases; unmatched bases: 7. The CDR3 spells CASSQGLAGGGEQYF. CDR3 DNA: TGTGCCAGCAGCCAAGGGTTAGCGGGAGGAGGAGAGCAGTACTTC.